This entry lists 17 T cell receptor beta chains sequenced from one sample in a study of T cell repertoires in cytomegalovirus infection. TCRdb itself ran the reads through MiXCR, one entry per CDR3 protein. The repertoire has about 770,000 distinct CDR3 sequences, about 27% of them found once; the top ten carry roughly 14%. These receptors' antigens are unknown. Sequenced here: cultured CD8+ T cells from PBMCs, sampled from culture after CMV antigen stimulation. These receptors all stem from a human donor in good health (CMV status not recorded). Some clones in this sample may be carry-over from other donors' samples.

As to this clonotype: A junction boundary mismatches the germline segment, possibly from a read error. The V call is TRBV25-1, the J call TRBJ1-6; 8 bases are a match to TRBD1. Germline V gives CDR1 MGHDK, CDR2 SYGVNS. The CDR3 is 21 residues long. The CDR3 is CASSESKTGENPPNYNSPLHF. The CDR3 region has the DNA TGTGCTAGCAGTGAATCCAAGACAGGGGAAAACCCTCCTAACTATAATTCACCCCTCCACTTT.

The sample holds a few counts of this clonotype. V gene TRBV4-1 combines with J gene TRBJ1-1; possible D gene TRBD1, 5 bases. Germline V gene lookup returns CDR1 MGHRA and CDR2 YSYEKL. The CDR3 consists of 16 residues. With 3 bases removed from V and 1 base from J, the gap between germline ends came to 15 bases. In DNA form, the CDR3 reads TGCGCCAGCAGCCATGGTGAGGGACCGAGGAACACTGAAGCTTTCTTT. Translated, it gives CASSHGEGPRNTEAFF.

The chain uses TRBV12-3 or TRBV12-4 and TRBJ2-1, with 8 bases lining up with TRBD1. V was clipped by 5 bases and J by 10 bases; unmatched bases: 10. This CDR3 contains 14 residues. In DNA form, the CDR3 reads TGTGCCAGCAGTCTTCGACAGGGGAGGAGGGAGCAGTTCTTC. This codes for CASSLRQGRREQFF.

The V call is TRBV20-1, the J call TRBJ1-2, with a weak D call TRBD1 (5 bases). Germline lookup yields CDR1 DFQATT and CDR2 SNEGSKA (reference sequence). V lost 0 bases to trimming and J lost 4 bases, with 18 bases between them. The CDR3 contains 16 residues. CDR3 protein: CSARDLEGAASYGYTF. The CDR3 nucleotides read TGCAGTGCTAGAGACTTAGAAGGGGCCGCTTCCTATGGCTACACCTTC.

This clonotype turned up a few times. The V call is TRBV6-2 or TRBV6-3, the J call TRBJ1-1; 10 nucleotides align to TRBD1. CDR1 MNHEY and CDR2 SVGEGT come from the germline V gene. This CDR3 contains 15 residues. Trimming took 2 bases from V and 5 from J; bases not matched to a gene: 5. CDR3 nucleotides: TGTGCCAGCAGTTACGCTCCGGGACAGGGGACTGAAGCTTTCTTT. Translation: CASSYAPGQGTEAFF.

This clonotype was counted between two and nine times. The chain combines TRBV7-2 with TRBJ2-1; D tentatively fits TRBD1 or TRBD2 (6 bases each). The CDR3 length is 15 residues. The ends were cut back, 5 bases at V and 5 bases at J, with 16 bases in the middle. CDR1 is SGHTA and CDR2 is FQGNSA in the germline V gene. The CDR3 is CASSPLIRGDNEQFF. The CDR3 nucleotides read TGTGCCAGCAGCCCCCTTATTAGGGGGGACAATGAGCAGTTCTTC.

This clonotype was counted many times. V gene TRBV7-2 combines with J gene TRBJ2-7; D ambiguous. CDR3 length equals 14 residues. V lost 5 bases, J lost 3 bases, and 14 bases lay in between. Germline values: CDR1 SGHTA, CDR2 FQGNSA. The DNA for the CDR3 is TGTGCCAGCAGCCCTACTCAGGACCACTACGAGCAGTACTTC. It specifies CASSPTQDHYEQYF.

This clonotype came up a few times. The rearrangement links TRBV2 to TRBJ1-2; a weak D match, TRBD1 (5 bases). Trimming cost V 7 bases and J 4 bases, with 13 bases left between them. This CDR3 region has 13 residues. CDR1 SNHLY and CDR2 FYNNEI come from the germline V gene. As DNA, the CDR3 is TGTGCCAGCAAACAGGTTTACGGCTATGGCTACACCTTC. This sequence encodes CASKQVYGYGYTF. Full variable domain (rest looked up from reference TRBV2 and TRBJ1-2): EPEVTQTPSHQVTQMGQEVILRCVPISNHLYFYWYRQILGQKVEFLVSFYNNEISEKSEIFDDQFSVERPDGSNFTLKIRSTKLEDSAMYFCASKQVYGYGYTFGSGTRLTVV.

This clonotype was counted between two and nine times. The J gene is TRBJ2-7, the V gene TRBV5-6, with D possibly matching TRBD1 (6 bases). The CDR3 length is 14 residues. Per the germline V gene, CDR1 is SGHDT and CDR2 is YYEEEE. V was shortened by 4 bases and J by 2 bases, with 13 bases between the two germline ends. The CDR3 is CASSRSDSTYEQYF. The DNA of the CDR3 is TGTGCCAGCAGCCGTTCGGACAGCACCTACGAGCAGTACTTC. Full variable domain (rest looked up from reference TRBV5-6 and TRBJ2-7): DAGVTQSPTHLIKTRGQQVTLRCSPKSGHDTVSWYQQALGQGPQFIFQYYEEEERQRGNFPDRFSGHQFPNYSSELNVNALLLGDSALYLCASSRSDSTYEQYFGPGTRLTVT.

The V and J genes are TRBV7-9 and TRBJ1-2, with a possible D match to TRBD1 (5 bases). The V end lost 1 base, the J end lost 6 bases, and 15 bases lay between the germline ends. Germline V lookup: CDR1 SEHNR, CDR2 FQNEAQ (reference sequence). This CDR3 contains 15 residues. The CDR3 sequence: CASSLGRERAHGYTF. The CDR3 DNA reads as TGTGCCAGCAGCTTAGGCAGGGAACGTGCGCATGGCTACACCTTC.

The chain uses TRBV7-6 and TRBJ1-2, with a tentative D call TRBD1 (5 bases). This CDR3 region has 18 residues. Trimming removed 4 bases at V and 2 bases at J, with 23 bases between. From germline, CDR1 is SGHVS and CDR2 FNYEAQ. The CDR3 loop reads CASSSGTGRVEKNYGYTF. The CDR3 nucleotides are TGTGCCAGCAGCTCCGGGACCGGCAGGGTCGAAAAGAACTATGGCTACACCTTC.

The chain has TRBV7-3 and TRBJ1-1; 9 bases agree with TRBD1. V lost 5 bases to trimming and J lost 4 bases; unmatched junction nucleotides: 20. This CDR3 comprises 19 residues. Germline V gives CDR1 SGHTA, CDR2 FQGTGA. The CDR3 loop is CASSPLGGQGFIRGTEAFF. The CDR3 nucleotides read TGTGCCAGCAGCCCCCTGGGGGGACAGGGTTTTATTCGGGGCACTGAAGCTTTCTTT.

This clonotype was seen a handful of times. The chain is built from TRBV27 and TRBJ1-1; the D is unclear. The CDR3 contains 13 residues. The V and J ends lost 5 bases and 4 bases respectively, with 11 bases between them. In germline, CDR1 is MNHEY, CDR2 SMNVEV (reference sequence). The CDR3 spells CASSAVILTEAFF. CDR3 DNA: TGTGCCAGCAGTGCCGTGATACTCACTGAAGCTTTCTTT.

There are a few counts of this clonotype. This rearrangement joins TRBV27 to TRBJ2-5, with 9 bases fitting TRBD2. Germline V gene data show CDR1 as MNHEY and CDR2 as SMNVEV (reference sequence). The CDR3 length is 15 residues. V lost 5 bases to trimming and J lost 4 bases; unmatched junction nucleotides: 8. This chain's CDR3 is CASSPFSGGVETQYF. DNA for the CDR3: TGTGCCAGCAGTCCATTTAGCGGGGGAGTAGAGACCCAGTACTTC.

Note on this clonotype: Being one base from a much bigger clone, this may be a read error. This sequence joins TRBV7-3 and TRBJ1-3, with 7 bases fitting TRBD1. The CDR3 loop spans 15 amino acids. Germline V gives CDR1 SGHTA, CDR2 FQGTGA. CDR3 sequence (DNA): TGTGCCAGCAGCCCCTACCGGACAGGTGGAATCACCATATATTTT. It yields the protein CASSPYRTGGITIYF.

CDR3 DNA: TGTGCCAGCAGTTTATCGTTAGGGGGGGGGGGTGAGCAGTTCTTC. Its translation: CASSLSLGGGGEQFF. V is TRBV27 and J is TRBJ2-1; D is possibly TRBD2 (7 bases). The CDR3 covers 15 residues. The V and J ends lost 0 bases and 9 bases respectively, with 15 bases between them. The germline gives CDR1 MNHEY, CDR2 SMNVEV (reference sequence).

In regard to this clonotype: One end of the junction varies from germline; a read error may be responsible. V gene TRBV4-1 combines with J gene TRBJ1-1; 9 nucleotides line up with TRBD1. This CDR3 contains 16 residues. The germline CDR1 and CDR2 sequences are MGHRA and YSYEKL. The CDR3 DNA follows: TGTGCCAGCAGCCAGAGAGTACAGGGGGCGAACACTGAAGCTTTCTTT. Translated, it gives CASSQRVQGANTEAFF.